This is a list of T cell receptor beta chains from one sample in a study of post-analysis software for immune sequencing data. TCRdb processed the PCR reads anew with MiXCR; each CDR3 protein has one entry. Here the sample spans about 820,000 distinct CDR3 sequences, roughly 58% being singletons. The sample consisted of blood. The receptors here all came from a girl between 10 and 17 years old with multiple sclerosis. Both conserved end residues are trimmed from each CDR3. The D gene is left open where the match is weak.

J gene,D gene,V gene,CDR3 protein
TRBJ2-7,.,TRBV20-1,SARSGTPYEQY
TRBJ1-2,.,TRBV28,ASLQGFNYGYT
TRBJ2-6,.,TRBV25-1,ASETLYRDPGANVLT
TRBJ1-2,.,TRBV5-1,ASRSTGTLGYT
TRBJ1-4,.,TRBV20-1,SARAHVRGFVEKLF
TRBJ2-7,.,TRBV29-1,SSLQGYEQY
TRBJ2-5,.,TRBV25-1,ASSGEIETQY
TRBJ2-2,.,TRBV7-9,ASSLVGGIRRTGELF
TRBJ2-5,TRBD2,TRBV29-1,SVGRLAGQETQY
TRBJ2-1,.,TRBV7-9,ASSLVQGRSYNEQF
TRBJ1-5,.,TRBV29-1,SVGQQLNQPQH
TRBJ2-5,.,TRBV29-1,SASRLGSGETQY
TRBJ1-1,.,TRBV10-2,ASSERGGTEAF
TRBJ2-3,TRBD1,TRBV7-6,ASSGQGDGTDTQY
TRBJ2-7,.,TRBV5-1,ASSWVGSSYEQY
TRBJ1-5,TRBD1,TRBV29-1,SVAQGAGQPQH
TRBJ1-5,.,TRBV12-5,ASGFTWQPQH
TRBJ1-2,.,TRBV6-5,ASSYSRTGTGYGYT
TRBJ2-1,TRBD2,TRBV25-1,ASSIAGGHEQF
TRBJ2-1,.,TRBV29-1,SGGDSRNEQF
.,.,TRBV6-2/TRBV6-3,ASGSMETQY
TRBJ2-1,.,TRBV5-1,ASSLAGHSSYNEQF
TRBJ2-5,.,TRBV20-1,SASWGVSTY
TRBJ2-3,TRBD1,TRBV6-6,ASSLTGTGIPDTQY
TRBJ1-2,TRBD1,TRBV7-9,ASSGRDRHNYGYT
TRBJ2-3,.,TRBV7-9,ASSSGGSSSTDTQY
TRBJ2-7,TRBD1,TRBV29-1,SVETGVYEQY
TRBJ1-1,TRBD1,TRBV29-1,SVVDRATEAF
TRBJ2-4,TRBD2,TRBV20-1,SARSAGLVNIQY
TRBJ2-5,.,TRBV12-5,ASGLVPSLSVKETQY
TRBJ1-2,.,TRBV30,AWSPTLAESYGYT
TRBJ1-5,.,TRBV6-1,ASSEGSHQPQH
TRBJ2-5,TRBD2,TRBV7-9,ASSLRLAGVDQY
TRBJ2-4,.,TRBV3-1,ASSRKEVLGGNIQY
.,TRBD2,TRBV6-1,ASSVLAEQYEQY
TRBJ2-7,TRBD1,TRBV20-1,SARDQDRDSYEQY
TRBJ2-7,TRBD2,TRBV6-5,ASSYSASGSSEQY
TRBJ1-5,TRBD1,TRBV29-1,SVEDRQGTQPQH
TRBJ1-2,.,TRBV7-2,ASSLFSQGKNT
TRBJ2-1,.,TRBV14,ASSQVLWQF
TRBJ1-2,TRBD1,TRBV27,ASSSVTGGLGYT
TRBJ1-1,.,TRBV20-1,GASDRRVGAF
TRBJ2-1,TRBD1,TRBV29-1,SVERPGQVCDEQF
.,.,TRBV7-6,ASSYRDWGNEQY
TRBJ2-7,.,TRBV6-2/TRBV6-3,ASSWAHYEQY
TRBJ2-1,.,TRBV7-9,ASSQLGGEQF
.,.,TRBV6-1,ASSMGPAYEQY
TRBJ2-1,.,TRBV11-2,ASSSVDGEQF
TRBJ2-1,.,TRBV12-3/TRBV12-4,ASQGSVNEQF
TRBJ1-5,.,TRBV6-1,ASSRAHNQPQH
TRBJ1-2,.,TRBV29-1,SYPERYGYT
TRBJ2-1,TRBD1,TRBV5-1,ASSFFGQVGANEQF
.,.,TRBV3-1,ASSQGTETQY
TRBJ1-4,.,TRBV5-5,ASSLRSEATNEKLF
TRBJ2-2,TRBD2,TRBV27,ASSFLLAGITGELF
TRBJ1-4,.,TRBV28,ASSPLNEKLF
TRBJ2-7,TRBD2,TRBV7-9,ASSLGGLTSYNEQY